The rows below give T cell receptor beta chains drawn from one sample of a study of Ad26.COV2.S vaccination and SARS-CoV-2 variants. TCRdb's copy holds only in-frame clones and misses some; the assay was immunoSEQ multiplex PCR. The sample has hundreds of thousands of clones; about 87% are singletons. Sequenced material: peripheral blood, taken in a trial of Ad26.COV2.S vaccine versus placebo. Receptors originate from a person aged 18-65 years who received the Ad26.COV2.S COVID-19 vaccine or a placebo. CDR3s include the opening cysteine and the closing phenylalanine or tryptophan. The D gene is left open where the match is weak. Size values are once, few and many counts, or a class for expanded clones, and some rows have none.

>-|-|TRBJ2-1|TRBV6-1
TGTGCCAGCAGTGTAGGTAGCGGTAGCTCCTACAATGAGCAGTTCTTC
CASSVGSGSSYNEQFF
>-|-|TRBJ2-3|TRBV7-3
TGTGCCAGCAGCTTCACCTTTTCGGATACGCAGTATTTT
CASSFTFSDTQYF
>-|-|TRBJ1-1|TRBV6-5
TGTGCCAGCAGCTCCTACCCCACTGAAGCTTTCTTT
CASSSYPTEAFF
>TRBD1|few|TRBJ2-2|TRBV6-6
TGTGCCGGAAGCCTCCCATTGACAGGGGGCACCGGGGAGCTGTTTTTT
CAGSLPLTGGTGELFF
>-|-|TRBJ1-6|TRBV19
TGTGCCAGTAAACTACAGGCGACGAATTCACCCCTCCACTTT
CASKLQATNSPLHF
>-|-|TRBJ1-2|TRBV10-3
TGTGCCATCAGTGAGTCGGCAGAAAATAGGGACGGCTACACCTTC
CAISESAENRDGYTF
>-|-|TRBJ2-2|TRBV27
TGTGCCAGCAGCCTCATTACCGGGGAGCTGTTTTTT
CASSLITGELFF
>TRBD2|-|TRBJ2-2|TRBV27
TGTGCCAGCGGGGGCGGGAGGAGTTTGGCGAACACCGGGGAGCTGTTTTTT
CASGGGRSLANTGELFF
>TRBD2|-|TRBJ2-2|TRBV7-9
TGTGCCAGCAGCCTGCGGGACTACCCGAACACCGGGGAGCTGTTTTTT
CASSLRDYPNTGELFF
>-|-|TRBJ1-1|TRBV6-5
TGTGCCAGCAGTTACGTCCAGGGGATAAACACTGAAGCTTTCTTT
CASSYVQGINTEAFF
>-|once|TRBJ2-1|TRBV6-5
TGTGCCAGCACCCCTAGAGGAGGGCCCTACAATGAGCAGTTCTTC
CASTPRGGPYNEQFF
>TRBD1|-|TRBJ1-1|TRBV19
TGTGCCAGTAGTAAAAACAGGGGCACTGAAGCTTTCTTT
CASSKNRGTEAFF
>TRBD2|-|TRBJ2-7|TRBV7-9
TGTGCCAGCAGCTTGCGGGGAACCGGGACTAGCGGGGGCTACGAGCAGTACTTC
CASSLRGTGTSGGYEQYF
>-|-|TRBJ1-5|TRBV18
TGTGCCAGCTCACCAAGTAGCAGTGATCAGCCCCAGCATTTT
CASSPSSSDQPQHF
>-|-|TRBJ1-4|TRBV19
TGTGCCAGTACGGTGTTGGGGAGAGGAGAAAAACTGTTTTTT
CASTVLGRGEKLFF
>TRBD1|-|TRBJ1-3|TRBV19
TGTGCCAGTAAGGGCCCGGGACAGGGTGATGGAAACACCATATATTTT
CASKGPGQGDGNTIYF
>-|once|TRBJ1-5|TRBV14
TGTGCCAGCAGCCGCGGGACGGGAGGTAGTCAGCCCCAGCATTTT
CASSRGTGGSQPQHF
>TRBD2|-|TRBJ2-2|TRBV2
TGTGCCAGCACATCGCTAGCGGGAGCACCCACCGGGGAGCTGTTTTTT
CASTSLAGAPTGELFF
>-|-|TRBJ1-5|TRBV7-9
TGTGCCAGCAGCTTAGACACCGAGGATCAGCCCCAGCATTTT
CASSLDTEDQPQHF
>TRBD2|-|TRBJ2-5|TRBV4-2
TGTGCCAGCAGCCAAGAGGGGTTAGCGGGTCCTATAGGGACCCAGTACTTC
CASSQEGLAGPIGTQYF
>-|few|TRBJ1-5|TRBV6-5
TGTGCCAGCAGTATAACAGCCTTTAGCAATCAGCCCCAGCATTTT
CASSITAFSNQPQHF
>-|-|TRBJ1-1|TRBV11-2
TGTGCCAGCAGCTTAGGCGGTGCAGGGATGAACACTGAAGCTTTCTTT
CASSLGGAGMNTEAFF
>TRBD2|-|TRBJ2-1|TRBV11-2
TGTGCCAGCAGCTTTGCGGGAGAGGGTGAGCAGTTCTTC
CASSFAGEGEQFF
>-|-|TRBJ1-1|TRBV7-2
TGTGCCAGCAGCTTAGTGTGGGCTGAAGCTTTCTTT
CASSLVWAEAFF
>TRBD1|few|TRBJ1-2|TRBV4-2
TGTGCCAGCAGCCAAGACCCGAGAGACAGGGAATTGGGCGGCTACACCTTC
CASSQDPRDRELGGYTF
>-|-|TRBJ1-2|TRBV27
TGTGCCACTTCCGAGCGAGCTAACTATGGCTACACCTTC
CATSERANYGYTF
>-|-|TRBJ1-2|TRBV6-1
TGTGCCAGCAGTGCCCTCCCGGGACAACTTAACTATGGCTACACCTTC
CASSALPGQLNYGYTF
>-|-|TRBJ2-1|TRBV10-3
TGTGCGACCACGGGGCAGAGCTCCTACAATGAGCAGTTCTTC
CATTGQSSYNEQFF
>-|once|TRBJ2-3|TRBV4-3
TGCGCCAGCAGCCGAGACTTGTCTCCACTCCTTACTGATACGCAGTATTTT
CASSRDLSPLLTDTQYF
>-|-|TRBJ1-2|TRBV2
TGTGCCAGCAGTGATAAGCGGGAGGACTATGGCTACACCTTC
CASSDKREDYGYTF
>-|-|TRBJ1-1|TRBV9
TGTGCCAGCAGCGTGAATTGGGGGTGGACTGAAGCTTTCTTT
CASSVNWGWTEAFF
>-|once|TRBJ1-1|TRBV12-3/TRBV12-4
TGTGCCAGCAGTAAAACTCTGAACACTGAAGCTTTCTTT
CASSKTLNTEAFF
>-|-|TRBJ2-7|TRBV7-6
TGTGCCAGCAGCTTAGCGGAAGGCTCCTACGAGCAGTACTTC
CASSLAEGSYEQYF
>-|-|TRBJ2-3|TRBV4-3
TGCGCCAGCAGCCGATCGACCGAACGGGTTACGCAGTATTTT
CASSRSTERVTQYF
>TRBD1|-|TRBJ2-5|TRBV28
TGTGCCAGCAGAAACCCAACAGGGGCCTACGAGACCCAGTACTTC
CASRNPTGAYETQYF
>TRBD1|-|TRBJ2-5|TRBV6-2/TRBV6-3
TGTGCCAGCAGTCCCGGGACAGGGGGCCTAGAGACCCAGTACTTC
CASSPGTGGLETQYF
>-|-|TRBJ1-3|TRBV19
TGTGCCAGTAGCCACGGGACAAGCGGAAACACCATATATTTT
CASSHGTSGNTIYF
>TRBD2|-|TRBJ2-2|TRBV6-4
TGTGCCAGCAGAGCAGCGGGACTAAACACCGGGGAGCTGTTTTTT
CASRAAGLNTGELFF
>TRBD2|-|TRBJ2-1|TRBV6-4
TGTGCCAGCAGTGACTCAGAGACTAGCGGGAGCGAAGAGCAGTTCTTC
CASSDSETSGSEEQFF